This TCR beta chain was sequenced in a study of blood T cell repertoires in COVID-19. Those who participated ranged in age from roughly 18 to 95 years and resided in approximately 26 US areas. CDR3 length equals 17 residues. Germline lookup yields CDR1 LNHDA and CDR2 SQIVND (reference sequence). V shed 4 bases, J shed 8 bases, and the junction held 17 bases outside the gene matches. Authors' data handling: The authors estimated nucleated cell counts from reference gene primer amplification. This table comes from immunoSEQ multiplex PCR, and its TCRdb copy is limited to in-frame clones, with some not included. V and J calls and clone size are copied from that table; D and trimming were computed from the DNA. The sample comprises about 270,000 clones, approximately 86% of which are singletons, and about 2.6% rests with the top ten.

Source material: PBMCs or T cells enriched from blood (not recorded which). The source is a young woman who had recovered from COVID-19. The chain carries TRBV19 and TRBJ2-1; 7 bases agree with TRBD2. The CDR3 protein is CASSTPIVLRGTDEQFF. Written as DNA, the CDR3 is TGTGCCAGTAGTACCCCCATTGTTTTGCGGGGGACGGATGAGCAGTTCTTC. The full variable domain, completed using reference TRBV19 and TRBJ2-1, is DGGITQSPKYLFRKEGQNVTLSCEQNLNHDAMYWYRQDPGQGLRLIYYSQIVNDFQKGDIAEGYSVSREKKESFPLTVTSAQKNPTAFYLCASSTPIVLRGTDEQFFGPGTRLTVL.